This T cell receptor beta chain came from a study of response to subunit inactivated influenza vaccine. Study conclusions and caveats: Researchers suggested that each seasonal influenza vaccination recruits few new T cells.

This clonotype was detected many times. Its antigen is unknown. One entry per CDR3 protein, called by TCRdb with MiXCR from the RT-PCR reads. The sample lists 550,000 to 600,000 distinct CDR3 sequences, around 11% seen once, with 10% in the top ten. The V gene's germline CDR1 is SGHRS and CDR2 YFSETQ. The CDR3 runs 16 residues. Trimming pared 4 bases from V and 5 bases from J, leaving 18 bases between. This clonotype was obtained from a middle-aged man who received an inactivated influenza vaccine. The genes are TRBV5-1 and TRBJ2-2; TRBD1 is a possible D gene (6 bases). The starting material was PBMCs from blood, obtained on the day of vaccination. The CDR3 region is CASSALPNRDTGELFF. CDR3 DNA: TGCGCCAGCAGCGCCCTCCCAAACAGGGATACCGGGGAGCTGTTTTTT.